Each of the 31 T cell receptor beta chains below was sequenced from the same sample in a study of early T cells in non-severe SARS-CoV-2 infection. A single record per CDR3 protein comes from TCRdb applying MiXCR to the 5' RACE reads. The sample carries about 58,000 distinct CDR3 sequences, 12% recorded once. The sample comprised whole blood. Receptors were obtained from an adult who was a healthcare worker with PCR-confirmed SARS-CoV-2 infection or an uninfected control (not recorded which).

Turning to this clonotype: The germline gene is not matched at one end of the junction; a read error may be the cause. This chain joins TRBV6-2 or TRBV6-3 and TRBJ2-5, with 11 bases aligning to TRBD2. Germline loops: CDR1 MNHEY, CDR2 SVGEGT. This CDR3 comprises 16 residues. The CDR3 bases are TGTGCCAGCAGCCCACATAGCGGGAGGGACCAAGCGACCCAGTACTTC. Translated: CASSPHSGRDQATQYF.

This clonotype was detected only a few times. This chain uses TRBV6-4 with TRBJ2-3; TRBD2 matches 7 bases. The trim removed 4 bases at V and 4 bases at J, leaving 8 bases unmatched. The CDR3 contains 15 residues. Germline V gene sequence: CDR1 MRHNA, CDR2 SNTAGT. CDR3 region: CASSVAGDSADTQYF. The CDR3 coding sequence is TGTGCCAGCAGTGTGGCGGGAGATAGCGCAGATACGCAGTATTTT.

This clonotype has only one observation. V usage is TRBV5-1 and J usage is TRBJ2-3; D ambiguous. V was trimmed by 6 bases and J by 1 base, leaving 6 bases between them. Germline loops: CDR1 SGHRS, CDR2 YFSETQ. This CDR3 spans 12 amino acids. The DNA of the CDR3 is TGCGCCAGCACCACGGGCACAGATACGCAGTATTTT. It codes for CASTTGTDTQYF.

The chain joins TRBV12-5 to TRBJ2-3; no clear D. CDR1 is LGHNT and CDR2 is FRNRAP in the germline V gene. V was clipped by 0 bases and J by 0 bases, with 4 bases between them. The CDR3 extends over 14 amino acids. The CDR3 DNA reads TGTGCTAGTGGTTTGGTACCGAGCACAGATACGCAGTATTTT. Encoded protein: CASGLVPSTDTQYF.

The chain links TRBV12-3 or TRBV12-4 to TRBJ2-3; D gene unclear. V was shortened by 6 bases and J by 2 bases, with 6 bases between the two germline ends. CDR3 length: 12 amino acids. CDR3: CASSGYTDTQYF. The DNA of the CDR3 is TGTGCCAGCAGCGGGTACACAGATACGCAGTATTTT.

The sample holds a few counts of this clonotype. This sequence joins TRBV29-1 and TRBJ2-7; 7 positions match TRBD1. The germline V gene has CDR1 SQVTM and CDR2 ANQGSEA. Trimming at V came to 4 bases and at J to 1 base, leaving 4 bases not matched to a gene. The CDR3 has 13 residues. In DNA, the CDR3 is TGCAGCGTTGCCCGACAGGGATCCTACGAGCAGTACTTC. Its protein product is CSVARQGSYEQYF.

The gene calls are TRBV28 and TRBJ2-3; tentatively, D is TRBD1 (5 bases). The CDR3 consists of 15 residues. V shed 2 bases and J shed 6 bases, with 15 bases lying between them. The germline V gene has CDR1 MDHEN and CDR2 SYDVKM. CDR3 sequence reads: CASSLGGARRDTQYF. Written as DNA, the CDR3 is TGTGCCAGCAGTTTAGGTGGGGCCCGGCGGGATACGCAGTATTTT.

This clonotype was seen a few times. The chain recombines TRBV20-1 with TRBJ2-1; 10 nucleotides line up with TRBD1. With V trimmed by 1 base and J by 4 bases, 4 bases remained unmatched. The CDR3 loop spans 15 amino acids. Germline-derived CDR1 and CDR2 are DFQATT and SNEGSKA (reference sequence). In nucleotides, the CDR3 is TGCAGTGCTAGAGTTGGGACAGGGGTATACAATGAGCAGTTCTTC. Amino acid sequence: CSARVGTGVYNEQFF.

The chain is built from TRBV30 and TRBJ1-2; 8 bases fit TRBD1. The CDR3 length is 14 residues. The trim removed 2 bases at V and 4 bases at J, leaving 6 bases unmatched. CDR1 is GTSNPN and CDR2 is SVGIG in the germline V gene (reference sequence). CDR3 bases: TGTGCCTGGAGTCCGGGACAGGATACCTATGGCTACACCTTC. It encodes CAWSPGQDTYGYTF.

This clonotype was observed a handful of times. CDR3: CASSEQGVRNQPQHF. DNA for the CDR3: TGTGCCAGCAGCGAACAGGGGGTAAGGAATCAGCCCCAGCATTTT. The chain recombines TRBV9 with TRBJ1-5, with TRBD1 matching over 8 bases. V lost 3 bases to trimming and J lost 4 bases; unmatched junction nucleotides: 6. The CDR3 covers 15 residues. Per the germline V gene, CDR1 is SGDLS and CDR2 is YYNGEE.

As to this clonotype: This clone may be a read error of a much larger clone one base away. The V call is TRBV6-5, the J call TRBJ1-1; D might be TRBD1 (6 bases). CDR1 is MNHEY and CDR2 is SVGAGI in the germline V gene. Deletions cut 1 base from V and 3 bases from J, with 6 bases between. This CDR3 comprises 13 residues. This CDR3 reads CASSYWTDTEAFF. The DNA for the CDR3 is TGTGCCAGCAGTTACTGGACAGACACTGAAGCTTTCTTT.

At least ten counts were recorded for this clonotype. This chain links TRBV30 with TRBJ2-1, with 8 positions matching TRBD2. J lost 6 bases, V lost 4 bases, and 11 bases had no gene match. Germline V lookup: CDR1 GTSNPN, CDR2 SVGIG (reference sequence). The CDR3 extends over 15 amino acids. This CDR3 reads CAWTSGLLPTNEQFF. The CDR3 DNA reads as TGTGCCTGGACTAGCGGGCTGCTCCCGACCAATGAGCAGTTCTTC.

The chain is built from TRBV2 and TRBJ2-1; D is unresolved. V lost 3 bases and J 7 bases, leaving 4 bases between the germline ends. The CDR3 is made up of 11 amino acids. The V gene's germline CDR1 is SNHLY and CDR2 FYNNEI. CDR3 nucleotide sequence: TGTGCCAGCAGTGATGAGAATGAGCAGTTCTTC. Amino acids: CASSDENEQFF.

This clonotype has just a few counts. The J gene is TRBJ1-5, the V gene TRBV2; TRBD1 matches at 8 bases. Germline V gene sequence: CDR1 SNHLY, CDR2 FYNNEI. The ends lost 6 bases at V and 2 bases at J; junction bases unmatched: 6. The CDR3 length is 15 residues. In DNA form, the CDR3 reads TGTGCCAGCAGGGAGGACAGGGCCGGCAATCAGCCCCAGCATTTT. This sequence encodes CASREDRAGNQPQHF.

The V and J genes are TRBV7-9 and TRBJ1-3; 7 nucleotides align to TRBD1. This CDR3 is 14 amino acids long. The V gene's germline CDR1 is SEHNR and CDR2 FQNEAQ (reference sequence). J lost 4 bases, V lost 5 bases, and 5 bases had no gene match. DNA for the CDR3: TGTGCCAGCAGCCGACAGGGAGGAGGAAACACCATATATTTT. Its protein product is CASSRQGGGNTIYF.

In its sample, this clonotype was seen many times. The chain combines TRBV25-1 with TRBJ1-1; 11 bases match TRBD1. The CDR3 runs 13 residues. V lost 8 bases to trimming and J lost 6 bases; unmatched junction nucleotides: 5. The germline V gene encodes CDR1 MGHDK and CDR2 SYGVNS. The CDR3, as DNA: TGTGCCAGCCGGGGGACAGGGGGGTCTGAAGCTTTCTTT. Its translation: CASRGTGGSEAFF.

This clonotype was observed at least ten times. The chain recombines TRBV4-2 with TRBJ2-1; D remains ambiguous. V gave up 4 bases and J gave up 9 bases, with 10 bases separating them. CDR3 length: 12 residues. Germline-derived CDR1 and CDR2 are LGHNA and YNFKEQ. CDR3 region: CASSLSAGEQFF. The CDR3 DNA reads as TGTGCCAGCAGCCTGTCTGCTGGTGAGCAGTTCTTC.

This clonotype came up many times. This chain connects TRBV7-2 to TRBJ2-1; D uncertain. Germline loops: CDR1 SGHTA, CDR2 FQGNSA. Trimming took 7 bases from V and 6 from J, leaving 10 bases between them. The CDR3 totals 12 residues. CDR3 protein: CASTFPGNEQFF. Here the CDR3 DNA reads TGTGCCAGCACATTCCCAGGCAATGAGCAGTTCTTC.

This CDR3 is CATQVSTDTQYF. CDR3 in DNA: TGTGCCACCCAGGTTTCCACAGATACGCAGTATTTT. This chain joins TRBV28 and TRBJ2-3; D is undetermined. V was shortened by 10 bases and J by 2 bases, with 10 bases between the two germline ends. Germline CDR1 MDHEN, CDR2 SYDVKM. CDR3 length equals 12 residues.

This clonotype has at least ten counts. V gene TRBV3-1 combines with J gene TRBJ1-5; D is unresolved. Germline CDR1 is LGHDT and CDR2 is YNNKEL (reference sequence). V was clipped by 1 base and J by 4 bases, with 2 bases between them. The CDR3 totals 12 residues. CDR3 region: CASSQGNQPQHF. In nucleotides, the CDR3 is TGTGCCAGCAGCCAAGGGAATCAGCCCCAGCATTTT. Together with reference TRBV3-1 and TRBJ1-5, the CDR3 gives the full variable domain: DTAVSQTPKYLVTQMGNDKSIKCEQNLGHDTMYWYKQDSKKFLKIMFSYNNKELIINETVPNRFSPKSPDKAHLNLHINSLELGDSAVYFCASSQGNQPQHFGDGTRLSIL.

CDR3 region: CASSHSSPGWSGNTIYF. The CDR3 DNA is TGTGCCAGCAGCCACAGCTCGCCGGGTTGGTCTGGAAACACCATATATTTT. The chain uses TRBV7-2 and TRBJ1-3; no firm D call. The CDR3 runs to 17 residues. Deletions cut 5 bases from V and 1 base from J, with 18 bases between. In germline, CDR1 is SGHTA, CDR2 FQGNSA.

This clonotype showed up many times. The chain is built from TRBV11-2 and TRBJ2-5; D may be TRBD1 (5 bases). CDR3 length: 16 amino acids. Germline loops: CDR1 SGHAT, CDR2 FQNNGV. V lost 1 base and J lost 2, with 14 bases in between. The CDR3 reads CASSLVATARQETQYF. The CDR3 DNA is TGTGCCAGCAGCTTAGTGGCGACAGCTCGACAAGAGACCCAGTACTTC.

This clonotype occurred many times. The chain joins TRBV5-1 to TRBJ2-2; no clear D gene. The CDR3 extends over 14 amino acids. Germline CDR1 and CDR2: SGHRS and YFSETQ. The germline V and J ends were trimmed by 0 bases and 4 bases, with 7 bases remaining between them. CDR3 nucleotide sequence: TGCGCCAGCAGCTTGGAAGGCCCCACCGGGGAGCTGTTTTTT. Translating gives CASSLEGPTGELFF.

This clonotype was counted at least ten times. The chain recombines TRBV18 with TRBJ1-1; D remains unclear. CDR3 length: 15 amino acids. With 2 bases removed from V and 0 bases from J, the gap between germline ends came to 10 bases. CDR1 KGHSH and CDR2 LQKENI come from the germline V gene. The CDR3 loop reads CASSPSGGLNTEAFF. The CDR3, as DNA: TGTGCCAGCTCACCATCTGGCGGCCTGAACACTGAAGCTTTCTTT.

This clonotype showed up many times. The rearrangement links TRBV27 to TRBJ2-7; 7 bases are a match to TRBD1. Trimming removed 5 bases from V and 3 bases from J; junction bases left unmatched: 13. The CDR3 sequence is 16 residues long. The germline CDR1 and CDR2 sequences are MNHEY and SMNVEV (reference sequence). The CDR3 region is CASSANRDRDHYEQYF. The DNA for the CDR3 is TGTGCCAGCAGTGCAAACCGGGACAGAGACCACTACGAGCAGTACTTC.

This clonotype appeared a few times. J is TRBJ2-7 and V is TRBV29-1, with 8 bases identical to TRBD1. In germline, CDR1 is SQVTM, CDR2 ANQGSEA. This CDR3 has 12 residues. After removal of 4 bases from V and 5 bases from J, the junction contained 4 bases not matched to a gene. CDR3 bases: TGCAGCGTTGGCGGGACAGGCGACGAGCAGTACTTC. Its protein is CSVGGTGDEQYF.

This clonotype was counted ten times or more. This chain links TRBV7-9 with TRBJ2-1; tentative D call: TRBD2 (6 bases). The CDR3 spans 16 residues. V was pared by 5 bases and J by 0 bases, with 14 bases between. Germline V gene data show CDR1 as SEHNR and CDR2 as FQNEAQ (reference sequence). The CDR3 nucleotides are TGTGCCAGCAGCCTTATGGGACTTCTCTCCTACAATGAGCAGTTCTTC. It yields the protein CASSLMGLLSYNEQFF.

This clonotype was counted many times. The CDR3 region is CASSPGQGTEAFF. The DNA for the CDR3 is TGTGCCAGCAGCCCCGGTCAGGGGACTGAAGCTTTCTTT. The chain employs TRBV7-8 and TRBJ1-1, with D possibly being TRBD1 (6 bases). The germline V gene encodes CDR1 SGHVS and CDR2 FQNEAQ. Trimming removed 5 bases at V and 5 bases at J, with 12 bases between. This CDR3 has 13 residues.

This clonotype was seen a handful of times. The CDR3: CASSLLTATEAFF. DNA of the CDR3: TGTGCCAGCAGCTTATTAACAGCCACTGAAGCTTTCTTT. This rearrangement joins TRBV11-3 to TRBJ1-1; D uncertain. Germline CDR1 reads SGHNT; CDR2 reads YENEEA. This CDR3 has 13 amino acids. Between the trimmed V and J ends, which lost 2 bases and 4 bases, there was a span of 8 bases.

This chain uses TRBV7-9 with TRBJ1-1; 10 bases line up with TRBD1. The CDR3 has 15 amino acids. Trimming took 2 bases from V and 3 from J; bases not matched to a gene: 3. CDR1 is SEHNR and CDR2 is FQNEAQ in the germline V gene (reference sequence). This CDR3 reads CASSLPGQGDTEAFF. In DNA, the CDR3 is TGTGCCAGCAGCTTACCCGGACAGGGGGACACTGAAGCTTTCTTT.

The CDR3 region is CASSYDRGNEQFF. The CDR3 DNA reads TGTGCCAGCAGTTACGATCGGGGGAATGAGCAGTTCTTC. The chain combines TRBV6-5 with TRBJ2-1; possibly TRBD2 for D (6 bases). CDR3 size: 13 residues. Germline V lookup: CDR1 MNHEY, CDR2 SVGAGI. V lost 2 bases to trimming and J lost 7 bases, with 9 bases between them.